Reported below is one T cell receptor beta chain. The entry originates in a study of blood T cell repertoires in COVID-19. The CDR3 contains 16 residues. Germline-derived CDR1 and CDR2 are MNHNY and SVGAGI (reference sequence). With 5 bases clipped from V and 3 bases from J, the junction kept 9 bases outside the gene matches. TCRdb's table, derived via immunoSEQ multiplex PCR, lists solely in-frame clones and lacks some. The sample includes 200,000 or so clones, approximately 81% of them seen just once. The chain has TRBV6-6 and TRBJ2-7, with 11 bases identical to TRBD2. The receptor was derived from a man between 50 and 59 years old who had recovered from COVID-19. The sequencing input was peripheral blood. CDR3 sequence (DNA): TGTGCCAGCAGTAAAAATCGACTAGCGGGGTACTACGAGCAGTACTTC. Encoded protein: CASSKNRLAGYYEQYF.